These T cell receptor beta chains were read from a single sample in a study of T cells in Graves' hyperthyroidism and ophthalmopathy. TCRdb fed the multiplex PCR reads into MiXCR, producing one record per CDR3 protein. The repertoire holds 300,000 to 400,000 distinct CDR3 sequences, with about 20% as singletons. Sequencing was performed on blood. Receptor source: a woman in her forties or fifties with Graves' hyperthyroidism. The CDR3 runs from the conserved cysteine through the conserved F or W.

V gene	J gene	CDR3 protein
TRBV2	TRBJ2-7	CASSEGPASSYEQYF
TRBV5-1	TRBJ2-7	CASSLELFIGQQYF
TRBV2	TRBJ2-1	CASGISGAEQFF
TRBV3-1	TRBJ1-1	CASSPAWDTEAFF
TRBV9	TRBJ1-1	CASSPYGDTEAFF
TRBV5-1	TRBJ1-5	CASSPGDGQPQHF
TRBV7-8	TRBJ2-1	CASSSNSGSGNEQFF
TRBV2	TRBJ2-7	CANKPGTGTSEQYF
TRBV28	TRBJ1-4	CASSLITGEKLFF
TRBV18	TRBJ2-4	CASSGQPRGLKNIQYF
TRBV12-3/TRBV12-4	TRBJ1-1	CASSFFYGQGAGTEAFF
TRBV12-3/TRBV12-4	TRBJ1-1	CASSLNRHTEAFF
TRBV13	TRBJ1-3	CASSLGQTPGNTIYF
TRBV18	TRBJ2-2	CASSPQGALDRNTGELFF
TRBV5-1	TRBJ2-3	CASSLAGSADTQYF
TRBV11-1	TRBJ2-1	CASSLARGSYNEQFF
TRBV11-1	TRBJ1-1	CASSLVGGSTEAFF
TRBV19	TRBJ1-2	CASSIQGYGYTF
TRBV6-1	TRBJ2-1	CASSGGGGFDNEQFF
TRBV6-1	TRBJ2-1	CASSGAAGDYNEQFF
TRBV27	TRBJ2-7	CASSLSGSSLYEQYF
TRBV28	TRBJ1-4	CASSLGRANEKLFF
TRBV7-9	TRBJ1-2	CASSFDLYLYGYTF
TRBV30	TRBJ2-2	CAWSVAVYTGELFF
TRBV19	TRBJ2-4	CATRTGGKNIQYF
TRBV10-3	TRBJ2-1	CAISPRSSYNEQFF
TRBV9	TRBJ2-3	CASSESGGPPTDTQYF
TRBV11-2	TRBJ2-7	CASSPRLAGVQNEQYF
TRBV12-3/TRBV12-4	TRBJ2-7	CASSLYSEQYF
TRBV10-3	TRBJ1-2	CAIRETGTGYGYTF
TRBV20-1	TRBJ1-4	CSARDPGARGYSNEKLFF
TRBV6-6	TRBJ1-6	CASSYSPENSPLHF
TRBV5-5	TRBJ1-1	CASSKQWGAEAFF
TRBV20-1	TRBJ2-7	CSASDSYYVQYF
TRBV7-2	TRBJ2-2	CASSRPTSGNTGELFF
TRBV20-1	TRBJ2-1	CSASRGDEQFF
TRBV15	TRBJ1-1	CATSRDLITEAFF
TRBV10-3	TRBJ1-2	CAISAEGGLWGYTF
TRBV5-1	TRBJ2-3	CASSSLQGTDTQYF
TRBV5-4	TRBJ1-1	CASSSDDSFTMEAEAFF
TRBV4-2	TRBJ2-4	CASSTQGARNIQYF
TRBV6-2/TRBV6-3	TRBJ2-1	CASSSLRGRNNEQFF
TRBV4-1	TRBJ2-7	CASSHPLRAKADEQYF
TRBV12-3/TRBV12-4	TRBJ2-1	CASSSRPVEPNEQFF
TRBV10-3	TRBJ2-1	CAISGVGRAYNEQFF
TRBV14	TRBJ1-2	CASSQMDKYGYTF